Described below is a single T cell receptor (beta chain) sequence and its context. Judged by its sample share, this clonotype qualifies as medium-sized (0.01 to 0.1%). Its antigen target is currently unknown. The germline gene is not matched at one end of the junction; a read error may be the cause. The data are from a study of neurological immune-mediated disorders (dated by TCRdb to between 2019 and 2020). General notes on the study: Peripheral blood TCR-beta repertoires from patients with HTLV-I-associated myelopathy (HAM/TSP), patients with multiple sclerosis, and healthy controls were compared in the study using UMI-based sequencing. The approximately 100 TCR-beta libraries included longitudinal samples, technical triplicates and paired sorted CD4+ and CD8+ T-cell subsets alongside PBMC samples. The cohort comprised about 68 subjects: some 14 HAM/TSP patients, some 34 multiple sclerosis patients and 20 healthy controls. General findings and caveats noted by the study authors: TCR clonal expansion was highest in HAM/TSP patients and lowest in MS patients, with MS patients falling below even healthy controls. No identical CDR3 amino acid sequences were found to be shared among expanded clones across subjects, suggesting that TCR-beta repertoires were private in all groups.

cDNA was synthesized by template-switch 5'RACE using a primer with a 10-nucleotide random unique molecular identifier that tagged each TCR transcript. Each sequencing run produced over 190 million TCR-beta sequences covering 15-18 subjects. Total RNA was extracted with the RNeasy kit. The KAPA Real-time Library Amplification kit was used to amplify TCR-beta VDJ regions with primers for the TCR constant region and the 5'RACE anchor. A first PCR added sample indexes and Illumina adaptors, after which a second PCR increased the library yield. After purification with Ampure beads, the TCR product of roughly 650 bp was size-selected on a 2% E-gel SizeSelection system. Before pooling, libraries had their quality checked on a Bioanalyzer, their concentration measured with Qubit, and their quantity determined with the Kapa Library Quantification kit. An Illumina HiSeq 2500 sequenced the libraries paired-end 2 x 150 bp. To increase sequence diversity, roughly 24-32% phiX was spiked into each library pool. Per the original workflow: The UMI-based MiGEC pipeline processed quality-filtered reads and removed over 85% of raw TCR sequences during error correction. IMGT germline references were used for alignment of VDJ genes, and clonotypes were defined by a unique CDR3 amino acid sequence together with V-J genes. Clonal expansion, Shannon diversity, and CDR3 relatedness (CalcPairwiseDistances, ClusterSamples) were evaluated with VDJtools, and phylogenetic trees were built with CLCbio workbench. A clone was classed as expanded if it had 8 or more unique UMIs, a cutoff based on coefficient-of-variation modelling across technical triplicates. TCRdb ran its own pipeline on the public reads, namely fastp trimming at Q25 and MiXCR clone calling, and kept in-frame beta chains. Each record represents a unique CDR3 protein, reported with the most common genes and DNA among its rows. V and J calls and clone size were set by TCRdb, not the authors. This sample is represented by nearly 30,000 distinct CDR3 sequences; 9% to 14% of them were singletons. The ten largest clones take up about 5.8% of the sample.

Healthy controls were blood bank volunteers in Maryland, USA. Unsorted PBMC libraries were generated from 2 million PBMCs stored in RNAlater at -80 °C until RNA extraction. Peripheral blood was subjected to Ficoll-Hypaque density gradient centrifugation to isolate PBMCs, which were then cryopreserved in liquid nitrogen. Counted from cysteine to phenylalanine, this CDR3 has 15 amino acids. The only DNA kept is the CDR3, 45 bases in frame from the first base. The clonotype comes from an older woman in good health. The material sequenced was PBMCs. The rearranged chain carries TRBV12-3 or TRBV12-4 and TRBJ2-1, with 9 bases in between that match TRBD2. The CDR3 reads as follows: CASSLASGGINEQFF. The base sequence is TGTGCCAGCAGCTTAGCCAGCGGGGGGATCAATGAGCAGTTCTTC.